This entry describes one T cell receptor beta chain. Its antigen is currently unknown. The junction departs from the called germline gene at one end, perhaps through a read error. The data were obtained in a study of tumor and adjacent non-tumor tissue in lung cancer. Study as a whole: Histology: 12 adenocarcinoma, a couple of squamous cell carcinoma, 1 small cell lung cancer. Points from the study as a whole: Shorter survival was associated with higher TCR diversity in tumors. Normal lung showed higher cumulative top 100 clone frequency than tumor.

The template was RNA from unsorted bulk tissue. TCRbeta libraries were built with three rounds of nested PCR, modified from ARM-PCR. Each CDR3 protein gets one entry after TCRdb re-called the multiplex PCR reads with MiXCR. The sample consists of about 110,000 distinct CDR3 sequences, nearly 85% of them appearing once. CDR3 length: 14 amino acids. Germline V gene data show CDR1 as MNHEY and CDR2 as SVGAGI. This sequence originates from a man aged 70-80 years with non-small cell lung cancer. This chain joins TRBV6-5 and TRBJ1-2; D gene unclear. The sample was lung tumor tissue. The CDR3 sequence: CASSYSPRSESYTF. CDR3 DNA: TGTGCTAGCAGTTACTCTCCCCGCTCGGAAAGCTACACCTTC.